Given below is one T cell receptor beta chain in context. No antigen is known for it. The study ran its PCR with 60 Vbeta and 13 Jbeta primers. Profiling relied on immunoSEQ multiplex PCR, and the TCRdb table lists in-frame clones only, not all of them. This sample has 150,000 to 200,000 clones; roughly 74% occur once, and the top ten carry 2.5% to 3%. The data derive from a study of cytomegalovirus exposure and HLA in healthy donors. Trimming shortened V by 8 bases and J by 6 bases, and 11 bases separated the two germline ends. The CDR3 covers 12 residues. The germline CDR1 and CDR2 sequences are MGHDK and SYGVNS. Study-wide results and caveats: In a later analysis, parvovirus B19, influenza, CMV and Epstein-Barr virus appeared linked to several top co-occurrence clusters. Association of roughly 18,000 TCR beta sequences with HLA alleles was found at 0.05 false discovery rate in a later analysis. In vitro work confirmed that three CMV-associated chains recognize CMV antigens.

The sample was PBMCs. The TCR comes from a female donor in good health and CMV-seronegative. The J gene is TRBJ2-1, the V gene TRBV25-1, with D perhaps TRBD2 (7 bases). The CDR3 loop reads CASLGGRNEQFF. CDR3 sequence (DNA): TGTGCCAGCCTCGGGGGGCGCAATGAGCAGTTCTTC. The full variable domain, completed using reference TRBV25-1 and TRBJ2-1, is EADIYQTPRYLVIGTGKKITLECSQTMGHDKMYWYQQDPGMELHLIHYSYGVNSTEKGDLSSESTVSRIRTEHFPLTLESARPSHTSQYLCASLGGRNEQFFGPGTRLTVL.